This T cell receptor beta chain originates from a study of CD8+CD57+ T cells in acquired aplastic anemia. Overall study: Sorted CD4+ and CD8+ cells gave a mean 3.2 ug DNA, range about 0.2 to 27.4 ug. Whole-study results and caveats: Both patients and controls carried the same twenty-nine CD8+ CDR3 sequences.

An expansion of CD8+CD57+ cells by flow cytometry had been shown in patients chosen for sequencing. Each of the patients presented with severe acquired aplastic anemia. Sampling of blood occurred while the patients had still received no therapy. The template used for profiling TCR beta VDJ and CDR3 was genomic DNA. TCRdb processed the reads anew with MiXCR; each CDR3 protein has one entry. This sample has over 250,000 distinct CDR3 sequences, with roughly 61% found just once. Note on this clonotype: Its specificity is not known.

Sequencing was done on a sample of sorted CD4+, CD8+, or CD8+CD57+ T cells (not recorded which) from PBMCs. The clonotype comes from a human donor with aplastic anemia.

The CDR3 spells CSAREAGLSYNEQYF. Here the CDR3 DNA reads TGCAGTGCTAGAGAGGCGGGTCTCTCCTACAATGAGCAGTATTTT. This rearrangement joins TRBV20-1 to TRBJ2-3; a possible D gene is TRBD2 (5 bases). Trimming removed 0 bases from V and 11 bases from J, with 21 bases in between. CDR1 is DFQATT, CDR2 SNEGSKA, per germline (reference sequence). The CDR3 loop spans 15 amino acids.